The 27 T cell receptor beta chains below were found in one sample sequenced in a study of cytomegalovirus exposure and HLA in healthy donors. TCRdb keeps only in-frame clones here, not all; method: immunoSEQ multiplex PCR. The sample holds approximately 160,000 clones, about 90% seen once. Sequencing used PBMCs. The receptors here all came from a woman between 18 and 30 years old in good health and CMV-seropositive.

The chain joins TRBV5-1 to TRBJ2-1, with TRBD2 matching over 13 bases. After removal of 6 bases from V and 8 bases from J, the junction contained 8 bases not matched to a gene. This CDR3 has 15 amino acids. Germline CDR1 reads SGHRS; CDR2 reads YFSETQ. The CDR3 region has the DNA TGCGCCAGCAACACACTAGGACTAGCGGGAGATGAGCAGTTCTTC. Translation: CASNTLGLAGDEQFF.

The CDR3 sequence: CASSYREDWGGARQFF. The CDR3 bases are TGTGCCAGCAGTTACCGGGAGGACTGGGGGGGGGCGCGGCAGTTCTTC. The rearrangement joins TRBV6-5 to TRBJ2-1, with a tentative D call TRBD2 (7 bases). The germline V gene has CDR1 MNHEY and CDR2 SVGAGI. There are 16 residues in the CDR3. Trimming cost V 2 bases and J 12 bases, with 23 bases left between them.

This chain uses TRBV29-1 with TRBJ2-7, with 7 nucleotides matching TRBD1. V shed 0 bases, J shed 3 bases, and the junction held 14 bases outside the gene matches. This CDR3 region has 17 residues. The germline CDR1 and CDR2 sequences are SQVTM and ANQGSEA. CDR3: CSVEDLGPDRDLYEQYF. CDR3 sequence (DNA): TGCAGCGTTGAAGATTTGGGGCCCGACAGGGACCTCTACGAGCAGTACTTC.

This clone came up many times. The chain recombines TRBV19 with TRBJ2-7; 7 bases fit TRBD2. The CDR3 runs to 15 residues. Germline V gene data show CDR1 as LNHDA and CDR2 as SQIVND (reference sequence). V was clipped by 3 bases and J by 6 bases; unmatched bases: 11. The CDR3 here is CASSMLSGGEREQYF. CDR3 coding DNA: TGTGCCAGTAGTATGCTATCGGGAGGAGAACGCGAGCAGTACTTC.

This clone was found a few times. This chain connects TRBV6-6 to TRBJ2-5; tentatively, D is TRBD2 (6 bases). Per the germline V gene, CDR1 is MNHNY and CDR2 is SVGAGI (reference sequence). The CDR3 extends over 15 amino acids. Trimming left V 6 bases short and J 1 base short, with 15 bases between. CDR3 sequence (DNA): TGTGCCAGCAGCCTTATCCGGGACTTCCAAGAGACCCAGTACTTC. Translation: CASSLIRDFQETQYF.

The table lists this clone with a count of one. This chain links TRBV10-3 with TRBJ1-1; D is undetermined. The V gene lost 9 bases and the J gene lost 3 bases, with 14 bases spanning the gap. CDR3 length: 13 amino acids. Germline CDR1 and CDR2: ENHRY and SYGVKD. The CDR3 is CAIGEDPDTEAFF. The DNA for the CDR3 is TGTGCCATTGGGGAGGATCCGGACACTGAAGCTTTCTTT.

V is TRBV7-3 and J is TRBJ1-1; 7 positions agree with TRBD1. The trim removed 4 bases at V and 1 base at J, leaving 0 bases unmatched. The CDR3 has 13 residues. Germline V gene lookup returns CDR1 SGHTA and CDR2 FQGTGA. The CDR3 is CASSWDRNTEAFF. The CDR3 region has the DNA TGTGCCAGCAGCTGGGACAGGAACACTGAAGCTTTCTTT. The variable domain in full, completed from reference TRBV7-3 and TRBJ1-1, reads GAGVSQTPSNKVTEKGKYVELRCDPISGHTALYWYRQSLGQGPEFLIYFQGTGAADDSGLPNDRFFAVRPEGSVSTLKIQRTERGDSAVYLCASSWDRNTEAFFGQGTRLTVV.

The chain uses TRBV28 and TRBJ2-5, with D possibly matching TRBD1 (6 bases). V lost 3 bases and J 5 bases, leaving 10 bases between the germline ends. Germline values: CDR1 MDHEN, CDR2 SYDVKM. This CDR3 has 13 residues. The DNA for the CDR3 is TGTGCCAGCAGTTTTTCAGGGGACGAGACCCAGTACTTC. It specifies CASSFSGDETQYF.

CDR3 sequence: CASSISQKNTEAFF. The CDR3 nucleotides read TGTGCCAGTAGTATATCCCAGAAGAACACTGAAGCTTTCTTT. The V and J genes are TRBV19 and TRBJ1-1; D is ambiguous. V lost 2 bases, J lost 1 base, and 8 bases lay in between. This CDR3 is built from 14 residues. Per germline, CDR1 LNHDA and CDR2 SQIVND (reference sequence). Supplemented by reference TRBV19 and TRBJ1-1, the full variable domain reads DGGITQSPKYLFRKEGQNVTLSCEQNLNHDAMYWYRQDPGQGLRLIYYSQIVNDFQKGDIAEGYSVSREKKESFPLTVTSAQKNPTAFYLCASSISQKNTEAFFGQGTRLTVV.

As DNA, the CDR3 is TGCGCCAGCAGTCACCCACCCCCGTCCGGAGACAGCAATCAGCCCCAGCATTTT. The encoded protein is CASSHPPPSGDSNQPQHF. The chain employs TRBV23-1 and TRBJ1-5, with D unclear. TRBV23-1 is annotated as an ORF whose role is uncertain. The CDR3 loop spans 18 amino acids. V lost 3 bases to trimming and J lost 1 base, with 19 bases between them.

The rearrangement joins TRBV30 to TRBJ2-3; tentatively, D is TRBD2 (6 bases). Germline V gene sequence: CDR1 GTSNPN, CDR2 SVGIG (reference sequence). Trimming took 5 bases from V and 6 from J, leaving 18 bases between them. There are 14 residues in the CDR3. The CDR3, as DNA: TGTGCCTGGGGCCGGGGACTCGACGGGGATACGCAGTATTTT. It is translated as CAWGRGLDGDTQYF.

The chain couples TRBV9 to TRBJ2-7; 8 positions match TRBD2. Per germline, CDR1 SGDLS and CDR2 YYNGEE. Germline trimming cut 4 bases from V and 2 bases from J; bases unmatched to any gene: 8. The CDR3 spans 15 residues. The CDR3 reads CASSPISGSTYEQYF. The CDR3 DNA sequence: TGTGCCAGCAGCCCCATCAGCGGGAGCACCTACGAGCAGTACTTC. Together with reference TRBV9 and TRBJ2-7, the CDR3 gives the full variable domain: DSGVTQTPKHLITATGQRVTLRCSPRSGDLSVYWYQQSLDQGLQFLIQYYNGEERAKGNILERFSAQQFPDLHSELNLSSLELGDSALYFCASSPISGSTYEQYFGPGTRLTVT.

This clone was detected once. The chain is built from TRBV6-5 and TRBJ2-1, with 7 bases that match TRBD1. V lost 5 bases to trimming and J lost 3 bases; unmatched junction nucleotides: 4. The germline V gene encodes CDR1 MNHEY and CDR2 SVGAGI. This CDR3 comprises 14 residues. In nucleotides, the CDR3 is TGTGCCAGCAGTCCTGACAGGGTCTACAATGAGCAGTTCTTC. This codes for CASSPDRVYNEQFF.

The chain recombines TRBV7-2 with TRBJ1-2; D remains unclear. V was shortened by 0 bases and J by 7 bases, with 12 bases between the two germline ends. CDR1 is SGHTA, CDR2 FQGNSA, per germline. This CDR3 is 14 amino acids long. This CDR3 is CASSLAEGSVGYTF. CDR3 coding DNA: TGTGCCAGCAGCTTAGCAGAGGGAAGCGTTGGCTACACCTTC.

The chain is built from TRBV4-2 and TRBJ2-5; no reliable D call. The V end lost 1 base, the J end lost 5 bases, and 8 bases lay between the germline ends. This CDR3 has 13 residues. Germline CDR1 reads LGHNA; CDR2 reads YNFKEQ. The CDR3 is CASSQGLSETQYF. In nucleotides, the CDR3 is TGTGCCAGCAGCCAAGGACTCAGCGAGACCCAGTACTTC.

The chain has TRBV7-8 and TRBJ2-2; D is possibly TRBD2 (7 bases). CDR3 length: 19 residues. The germline V gene has CDR1 SGHVS and CDR2 FQNEAQ. V shed 2 bases and J shed 2 bases, with 21 bases lying between them. CDR3 DNA sequence: TGTGCCAGCAGCTTAAATGTCCGGGGAGGGGGATCTAACACCGGGGAGCTGTTTTTT. It encodes CASSLNVRGGGSNTGELFF.

This chain joins TRBV4-2 and TRBJ2-2; TRBD2 is a possible D gene (5 bases). CDR1 is LGHNA, CDR2 YNFKEQ, per germline. Between the trimmed V and J ends, which lost 0 bases and 6 bases, there was a span of 5 bases. The CDR3 contains 13 residues. The CDR3 region is CASSQELAGELFF. Here the CDR3 DNA reads TGTGCCAGCAGCCAAGAACTAGCCGGGGAGCTGTTTTTT.

This CDR3 is CASSLGSSNYGYTF. DNA of the CDR3: TGTGCCAGCAGTTTAGGTTCGAGCAACTATGGCTACACCTTC. The chain uses TRBV28 and TRBJ1-2; D gene unclear. CDR1 and CDR2 (germline): MDHEN, SYDVKM. This CDR3 spans 14 amino acids. V was pared by 2 bases and J by 2 bases, with 9 bases between.

V is TRBV28 and J is TRBJ1-5; D gene ambiguous. Trimming cost V 6 bases and J 3 bases, with 6 bases left between them. Germline V gene data show CDR1 as MDHEN and CDR2 as SYDVKM. There are 12 residues in the CDR3. The CDR3 region has the DNA TGTGCCAGCAGCGTTTCCAATCAGCCCCAGCATTTT. It yields the protein CASSVSNQPQHF.

The CDR3 sequence: CASSTTGAGYTF. The CDR3 DNA reads TGTGCCAGCAGTACCACAGGGGCCGGCTACACCTTC. The chain is built from TRBV6-5 and TRBJ1-2, with 7 bases fitting TRBD1. V lost 5 bases and J lost 8; bases outside the gene matches: 5. Germline V gene data show CDR1 as MNHEY and CDR2 as SVGAGI. This CDR3 spans 12 amino acids.

The chain combines TRBV19 with TRBJ2-1; TRBD1 aligns across 8 bases. The CDR3 is made up of 15 amino acids. CDR1 is LNHDA, CDR2 SQIVND, per germline (reference sequence). V was pared by 3 bases and J by 2 bases, with 3 bases of the junction left unmatched. The CDR3 sequence: CASSIGQGAYNEQFF. The CDR3 coding sequence is TGTGCCAGTAGTATCGGACAGGGCGCCTACAATGAGCAGTTCTTC.

The rearrangement uses TRBV7-6 and TRBJ1-4; D is possibly TRBD1 (5 bases). The V and J ends lost 0 bases and 1 base respectively, with 12 bases between them. Germline CDR1 SGHVS, CDR2 FNYEAQ. The CDR3 loop spans 17 amino acids. CDR3 in amino acids: CASSLAPGGGTNEKLFF. DNA for the CDR3: TGTGCCAGCAGCTTAGCGCCCGGCGGGGGAACTAATGAAAAACTGTTTTTT.

The gene calls are TRBV18 and TRBJ2-1; 14 positions match TRBD2. Germline lookup yields CDR1 KGHSH and CDR2 LQKENI. The CDR3 totals 17 residues. Losses at the gene ends were 0 bases for V and 6 bases for J; bases not matched to a gene: 4. This CDR3 reads CASSPPTSGGVINEQFF. DNA of the CDR3: TGTGCCAGCTCACCACCGACTAGCGGGGGGGTGATCAATGAGCAGTTCTTC.

This clone was seen once. The chain joins TRBV6-6 to TRBJ2-7; 9 bases map to TRBD1. Trimming cost V 5 bases and J 7 bases; bases outside gene matches: 12. Per germline, CDR1 MNHNY and CDR2 SVGAGI (reference sequence). The CDR3 has 15 amino acids. CDR3 sequence reads: CASSLTGTGSGEQYF. CDR3 sequence (DNA): TGTGCCAGCAGTCTAACCGGGACAGGGTCAGGGGAGCAGTACTTC.

This chain connects TRBV7-9 to TRBJ1-1; possibly TRBD1 for D (5 bases). CDR3 length equals 15 residues. The germline V gene encodes CDR1 SEHNR and CDR2 FQNEAQ (reference sequence). V dropped 3 bases and J dropped 8 bases, with 19 bases sitting between them. Written as DNA, the CDR3 is TGTGCCAGCAGCTTCTGGGGCGGGGGGATAAGGGAAGCTTTCTTT. Translated: CASSFWGGGIREAFF.

V usage is TRBV5-1 and J usage is TRBJ2-5, with TRBD2 matching over 8 bases. This CDR3 is 13 amino acids long. V dropped 5 bases and J dropped 0; count of bases not matched to a gene: 0. From germline, CDR1 is SGHRS and CDR2 YFSETQ. The CDR3 nucleotides are TGCGCCAGCAGGACTAGCGACCAAGAGACCCAGTACTTC. Translated: CASRTSDQETQYF.

The chain links TRBV27 to TRBJ2-5, with 7 bases fitting TRBD1. The CDR3 runs 13 residues. From germline, CDR1 is MNHEY and CDR2 SMNVEV (reference sequence). V shed 3 bases and J 9 bases; nucleotides not matched to a gene: 7. The CDR3 region has the DNA TGTGCCAGCAGTTTTTCGGACAGGACAGCCCAGTACTTC. It specifies CASSFSDRTAQYF.